The 26 T cell receptor beta chains given below trace back to one sample, sequenced in a study of lung T cells in sarcoidosis with Löfgren's syndrome. TCRdb called the reads again in MiXCR, with one record for every CDR3 protein. The sample has about 19,000 distinct CDR3 sequences, around 20% seen once. Sample: CD4+ T cells from bronchoalveolar lavage. These receptors were taken from a human donor with sarcoidosis (Löfgren's syndrome or another form), or a control subject (not recorded which).

This clonotype has a count of ten or more. The chain links TRBV20-1 to TRBJ2-1, with unresolved D. CDR1 and CDR2 from the germline V gene are DFQATT and SNEGSKA (reference sequence). CDR3 size: 11 residues. V was cut by 1 base and J by 10 bases, with 8 bases left in between. The CDR3 DNA sequence: TGCAGTGCTAGAGCCATGAGGGAGCAGTTCTTC. This sequence encodes CSARAMREQFF.

In this sample, this clonotype turned up many times. The rearrangement joins TRBV28 to TRBJ1-2, with 7 positions matching TRBD1. Germline assignment: CDR1 MDHEN and CDR2 SYDVKM. The length of the CDR3 is 13 residues. Losses at the gene ends were 4 bases for V and 6 bases for J; bases not matched to a gene: 5. CDR3 nucleotides: TGTGCCAGCAGTTCACAGGGGTATCATGGCTACACCTTC. This gives the protein CASSSQGYHGYTF.

This chain joins TRBV29-1 and TRBJ2-7; 7 nucleotides match TRBD1. The CDR3 covers 15 residues. Per germline, CDR1 SQVTM and CDR2 ANQGSEA. The CDR3: CIVPHRGPEEGEQYF. In DNA, the CDR3 is TGCATCGTCCCGCACAGGGGCCCTGAGGAAGGCGAGCAGTACTTC.

This clonotype was observed at least ten times. The J gene is TRBJ2-1, the V gene TRBV28, with 7 bases fitting TRBD2. The CDR3 totals 14 residues. The germline V gene has CDR1 MDHEN and CDR2 SYDVKM. V dropped 3 bases and J dropped 6; count of bases not matched to a gene: 5. The CDR3, as DNA: TGTGCCAGCAGTTTGGGCGGGAGCCTCAATGAGCAGTTCTTC. This codes for CASSLGGSLNEQFF.

This clonotype has a handful of counts. The chain is built from TRBV29-1 and TRBJ2-3, with TRBD2 identical over 12 bases. The CDR3 has 14 residues. J gave up 6 bases and V 6 bases, and 7 bases lay outside the gene matches. The germline gives CDR1 SQVTM, CDR2 ANQGSEA. The DNA of the CDR3 is TGCAGCGTCCTAGCGGGAGGGCCACCGGATACGCAGTATTTT. Amino acid sequence: CSVLAGGPPDTQYF.

This clonotype was counted many times. V usage is TRBV2 and J usage is TRBJ2-2, with D hard to call. Trimming removed 6 bases at V and 3 bases at J, with 5 bases between. This CDR3 is built from 12 residues. The germline V gene has CDR1 SNHLY and CDR2 FYNNEI. Here the CDR3 DNA reads TGTGCCAGCAGCGTCTACACCGGGGAGCTGTTTTTT. The encoded protein is CASSVYTGELFF. The full variable domain, with the rest looked up from reference TRBV2 and TRBJ2-2, is EPEVTQTPSHQVTQMGQEVILRCVPISNHLYFYWYRQILGQKVEFLVSFYNNEISEKSEIFDDQFSVERPDGSNFTLKIRSTKLEDSAMYFCASSVYTGELFFGEGSRLTVL.

This clonotype was picked up a small number of times. The V call is TRBV7-2, the J call TRBJ2-7; 10 bases line up with TRBD2. The V gene's germline CDR1 is SGHTA and CDR2 FQGNSA. The CDR3 spans 15 residues. J gave up 4 bases and V 5 bases, and 8 bases lay outside the gene matches. The CDR3 reads CASSAGGTSVYEQYF. Here the CDR3 DNA reads TGTGCCAGCAGCGCCGGCGGGACTAGCGTGTACGAGCAGTACTTC.

This clonotype was seen ten or more times. The V gene is TRBV20-1, the J gene TRBJ2-7; 7 nucleotides line up with TRBD1. The CDR3 totals 16 residues. Losses at the gene ends were 0 bases for V and 2 bases for J; bases not matched to a gene: 10. The germline CDR1 and CDR2 sequences are DFQATT and SNEGSKA (reference sequence). CDR3 coding DNA: TGCAGTGCTAGAGATCCTTTTGGGACAGCAACCTACGAGCAGTACTTC. As protein: CSARDPFGTATYEQYF.

Ten or more counts support this clonotype. V usage is TRBV12-3 or TRBV12-4 and J usage is TRBJ1-2; unclear D gene. Trimming left V 1 base short and J 8 bases short, with 2 bases between. The CDR3 has 10 residues. The CDR3 region has the DNA TGTGCCAGCAGTTTAGAGGGCTACACCTTC. Its protein is CASSLEGYTF.

In its sample, this clonotype was seen many times. This chain links TRBV4-3 with TRBJ2-1; D is perhaps TRBD1 (6 bases). Trimming took 5 bases from V and 0 from J, leaving 20 bases between them. This CDR3 spans 18 amino acids. Per germline, CDR1 LGHNA and CDR2 YSLEER. The CDR3 reads CASSARPLDRSSYNEQFF. As DNA, the CDR3 is TGCGCCAGCAGCGCAAGACCGCTAGACAGGAGCTCCTACAATGAGCAGTTCTTC.

This clonotype has only a few counts. This clone may be a read error of a much larger clone one base away. The chain has TRBV24-1 and TRBJ2-7, with 7 bases fitting TRBD2. The CDR3 is 13 residues long. Germline CDR1 reads KGHDR; CDR2 reads SFDVKD. V shed 12 bases, J shed 0 bases, and the junction held 7 bases outside the gene matches. CDR3 sequence: CASRAGDSYEQYF. The DNA for the CDR3 is TGTGCCTCCCGGGCGGGGGACTCCTACGAGCAGTACTTC.

Concerning this clonotype: This clone may be a read error of a much larger clone one base away. J is TRBJ2-1 and V is TRBV4-1, with D tentatively TRBD2 (5 bases). The CDR3 extends over 14 amino acids. Germline V gives CDR1 MGHRA, CDR2 YSYEKL. The CDR3: CDSSQASGYNEQFF. In nucleotides, the CDR3 is TGCGACAGCAGCCAAGCGAGCGGCTACAATGAGCAGTTCTTC.

This clonotype was seen many times. The V and J genes are TRBV4-2 and TRBJ2-7; 9 bases align to TRBD2. The CDR3 totals 18 residues. Germline CDR1 and CDR2: LGHNA and YNFKEQ. The J segment lost 5 bases and the V segment lost 5 bases, leaving 19 bases of the junction unmatched. CDR3 sequence reads: CASSKQTPAGGRRNEQYF. CDR3 nucleotide sequence: TGTGCCAGCAGCAAACAGACGCCAGCGGGAGGTCGAAGGAACGAGCAGTACTTC.

Remarks on this clonotype: One end of the junction does not line up with germline, which may come from a read error. The chain links TRBV19 to TRBJ2-2; TRBD2 is a possible D gene (5 bases). The CDR3 runs 15 residues. Germline assignment: CDR1 LNHDA and CDR2 SQIVND (reference sequence). The CDR3 is CASSVGLSNAGELFF. The CDR3 coding sequence is TGTGCCAGTAGTGTAGGACTGTCGAACGCCGGGGAGCTGTTTTTT.

For this clonotype: With a much larger clone just one base away, this may be a read error. The chain has TRBV20-1 and TRBJ2-7; TRBD2 agrees at 7 bases. The CDR3 sequence is 15 residues long. The germline V gene has CDR1 DFQATT and CDR2 SNEGSKA (reference sequence). V dropped 6 bases and J dropped 2; count of bases not matched to a gene: 13. The chain's CDR3 is CSAQEGTIGTYEQYF. The CDR3 nucleotides read TGCAGTGCCCAGGAAGGGACTATCGGGACCTACGAGCAGTACTTC.

This clonotype has ten or more counts. The chain carries TRBV28 and TRBJ2-7; D is possibly TRBD1 (5 bases). V lost 6 bases and J lost 0, with 15 bases in between. Looked up from germline, CDR1 is MDHEN and CDR2 is SYDVKM. The CDR3 is made up of 15 amino acids. The chain's CDR3 is CASRISSRDSYEQYF. CDR3 bases: TGTGCCAGCAGGATCTCCAGCAGGGACTCCTACGAGCAGTACTTC.

This clonotype was detected many times. The chain recombines TRBV28 with TRBJ2-7; D may match TRBD1 or TRBD2 (5 bases each). This CDR3 contains 14 residues. From germline, CDR1 is MDHEN and CDR2 SYDVKM. V was shortened by 7 bases and J by 0 bases, with 13 bases between the two germline ends. The CDR3 coding sequence is TGTGCCAGCACCCCCTGGGGGAGCTCCTACGAGCAGTACTTC. Its translation is CASTPWGSSYEQYF. The whole variable domain, filled in from reference TRBV28 and TRBJ2-7, reads DVKVTQSSRYLVKRTGEKVFLECVQDMDHENMFWYRQDPGLGLRLIYFSYDVKMKEKGDIPEGYSVSREKKERFSLILESASTNQTSMYLCASTPWGSSYEQYFGPGTRLTVT.

This clonotype was detected only a few times. This may arise from a read error, as a much more abundant clone is one base away. The gene calls are TRBV7-2 and TRBJ2-5, with a possible D match to TRBD1 (5 bases). Germline CDR1 is SGHTA and CDR2 is FQGNSA. This CDR3 spans 15 amino acids. The CDR3 reads CASTQSGLPQETQCF. For the CDR3, the DNA is TGTGCCAGCACCCAGTCAGGGCTCCCACAAGAGACCCAGTGCTTC.

This clonotype was counted ten times or more. The chain has TRBV6-5 and TRBJ2-1, with 13 bases matching TRBD2. From germline, CDR1 is MNHEY and CDR2 SVGAGI. V lost 4 bases, J lost 0 bases, and 9 bases stayed unmatched. The CDR3 runs 19 residues. This CDR3 is CASSSGLAGEASSYNEQFF. DNA for the CDR3: TGTGCCAGCAGTTCCGGACTAGCGGGAGAGGCTAGCTCCTACAATGAGCAGTTCTTC.

Points on this clonotype: A much larger clone lies one base from this, so it may be a read error. The CDR3 nucleotides are TGTGCCAGCAGCCCCGGACAGGGGGGAGCTGAAGCTTTCTTT. Its translation: CASSPGQGGAEAFF. V and J are TRBV7-6 and TRBJ1-1; 10 bases map to TRBD1. CDR3 length: 14 amino acids. V shed 5 bases, J shed 6 bases, and the junction held 6 bases outside the gene matches. Germline V CDR1 and CDR2: SGHVS, FNYEAQ.

In its sample, this clonotype is medium-sized. This chain joins TRBV20-1 and TRBJ2-3; no clear D. Germline CDR1 DFQATT, CDR2 SNEGSKA (reference sequence). The V end lost 6 bases, the J end lost 6 bases, and 16 bases lay between the germline ends. The CDR3 is made up of 13 amino acids. CDR3 sequence: CSAPLGFRDTQYF. DNA for the CDR3: TGCAGTGCCCCACTTGGGTTTCGGGATACGCAGTATTTT.

The sample holds many counts of this clonotype. V is TRBV20-1 and J is TRBJ2-5; 10 bases align to TRBD2. This CDR3 spans 15 amino acids. Germline CDR1 DFQATT, CDR2 SNEGSKA (reference sequence). Trimming at V came to 3 bases and at J to 4 bases, leaving 8 bases not matched to a gene. The CDR3 nucleotides are TGCAGTGCTAGTGCCGTAGCGGGAGGAGCAGAGACCCAGTACTTC. Amino acids: CSASAVAGGAETQYF.

Points on this clonotype: A much larger clone sits a single nucleotide away, making a read error possible. The rearrangement uses TRBV6-5 and TRBJ2-5, with TRBD2 matching 9 bases. V lost 7 bases to trimming and J lost 2 bases; unmatched junction nucleotides: 8. Per the germline V gene, CDR1 is MNHEY and CDR2 is SVGAGI. The CDR3 runs 15 residues. CDR3: CASTSASGAQETQYF. In DNA form, the CDR3 reads TGTGCCAGCACCTCGGCTAGCGGGGCGCAAGAGACCCAGTACTTC.

By sample share, this clonotype is medium-sized. The chain couples TRBV6-2 or TRBV6-3 to TRBJ2-1; tentatively, D is TRBD1 or TRBD2 (5 bases each). CDR1 MNHEY and CDR2 SVGEGT come from the germline V gene. The V and J ends lost 7 bases and 8 bases respectively, with 21 bases between them. This CDR3 contains 15 residues. CDR3 sequence (DNA): TGTGCCAGCAAGCAGGACAACTCGCGGGTAGATGAGCAGTTCTTC. This sequence encodes CASKQDNSRVDEQFF.

In this sample, this clonotype turned up many times. The chain recombines TRBV19 with TRBJ2-3, with a tentative D call TRBD1 (5 bases). This CDR3 spans 14 amino acids. V was trimmed by 3 bases and J by 4 bases, leaving 11 bases between them. CDR1 is LNHDA and CDR2 is SQIVND in the germline V gene (reference sequence). The CDR3, as DNA: TGTGCCAGTAGTATTCTGACAGACCCAGATACGCAGTATTTT. It yields the protein CASSILTDPDTQYF.

V and J are TRBV3-1 and TRBJ1-4, with TRBD1 matching over 7 bases. The J segment lost 10 bases and the V segment lost 3 bases, leaving 5 bases of the junction unmatched. CDR3 size: 13 residues. Per the germline V gene, CDR1 is LGHDT and CDR2 is YNNKEL (reference sequence). The CDR3 nucleotides are TGTGCCAGCAGCCACGGACAGGAGGGAAAACTGTTTTTT. Encoded protein: CASSHGQEGKLFF.